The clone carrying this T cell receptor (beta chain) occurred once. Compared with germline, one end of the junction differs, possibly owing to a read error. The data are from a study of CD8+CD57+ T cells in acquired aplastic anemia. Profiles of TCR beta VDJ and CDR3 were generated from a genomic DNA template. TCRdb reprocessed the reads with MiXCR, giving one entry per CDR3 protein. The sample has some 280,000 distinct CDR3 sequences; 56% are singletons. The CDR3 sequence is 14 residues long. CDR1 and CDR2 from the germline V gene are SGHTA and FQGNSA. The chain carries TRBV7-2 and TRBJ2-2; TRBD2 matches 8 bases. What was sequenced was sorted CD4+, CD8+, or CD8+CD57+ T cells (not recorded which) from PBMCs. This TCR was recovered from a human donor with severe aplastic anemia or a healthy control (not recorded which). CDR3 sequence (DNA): TGTACCAGAAGCTTAGTAGCGGGGTTCGGGGAGCTGTTTTTT. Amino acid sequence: CTRSLVAGFGELFF.